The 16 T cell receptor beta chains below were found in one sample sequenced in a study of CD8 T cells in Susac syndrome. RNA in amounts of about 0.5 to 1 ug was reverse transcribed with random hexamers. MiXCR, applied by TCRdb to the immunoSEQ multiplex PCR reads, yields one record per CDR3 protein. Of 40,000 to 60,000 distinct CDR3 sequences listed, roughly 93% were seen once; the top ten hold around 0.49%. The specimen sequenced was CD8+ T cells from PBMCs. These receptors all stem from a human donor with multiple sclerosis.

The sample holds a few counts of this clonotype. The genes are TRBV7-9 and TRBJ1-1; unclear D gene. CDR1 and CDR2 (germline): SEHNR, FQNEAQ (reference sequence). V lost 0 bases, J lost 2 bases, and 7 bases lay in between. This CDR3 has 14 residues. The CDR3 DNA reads TGTGCCAGCAGCTTAGCGAGGGAAAACACTGAAGCTTTCTTT. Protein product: CASSLARENTEAFF.

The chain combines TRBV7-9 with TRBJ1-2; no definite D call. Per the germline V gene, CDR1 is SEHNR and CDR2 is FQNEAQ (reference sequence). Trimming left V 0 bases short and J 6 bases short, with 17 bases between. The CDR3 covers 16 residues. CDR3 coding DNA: TGTGCCAGCAGCTTAGCCCGGGAAGCTCGTAATCATGGCTACACCTTC. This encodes CASSLAREARNHGYTF. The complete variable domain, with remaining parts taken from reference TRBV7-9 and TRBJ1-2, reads DTGVSQNPRHKITKRGQNVTFRCDPISEHNRLYWYRQTLGQGPEFLTYFQNEAQLEKSRLLSDRFSAERPKGSFSTLEIQRTEQGDSAMYLCASSLAREARNHGYTFGSGTRLTVV.

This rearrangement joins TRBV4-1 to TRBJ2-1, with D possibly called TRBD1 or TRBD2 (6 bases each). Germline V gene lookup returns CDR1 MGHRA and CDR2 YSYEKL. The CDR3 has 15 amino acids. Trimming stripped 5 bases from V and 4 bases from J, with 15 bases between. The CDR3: CASSRGAQDYNEQFF. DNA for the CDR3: TGCGCCAGCAGCAGGGGGGCTCAGGATTACAATGAGCAGTTCTTC.

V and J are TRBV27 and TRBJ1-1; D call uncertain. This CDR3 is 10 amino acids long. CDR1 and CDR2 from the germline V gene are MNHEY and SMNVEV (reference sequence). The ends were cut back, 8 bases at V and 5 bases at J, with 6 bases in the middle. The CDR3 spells CASGKTEAFF. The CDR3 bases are TGTGCCAGCGGAAAAACTGAAGCTTTCTTT.

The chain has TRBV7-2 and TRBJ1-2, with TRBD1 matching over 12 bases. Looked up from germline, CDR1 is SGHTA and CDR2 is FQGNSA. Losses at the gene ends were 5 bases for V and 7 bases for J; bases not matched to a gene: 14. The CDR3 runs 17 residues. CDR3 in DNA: TGTGCCAGCAGCGTGAATCTCGGGACAGGGGGCGATGGTGGCTACACCTTC. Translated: CASSVNLGTGGDGGYTF. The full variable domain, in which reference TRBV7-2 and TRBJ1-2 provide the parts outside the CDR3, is GAGVSQSPSNKVTEKGKDVELRCDPISGHTALYWYRQSLGQGLEFLIYFQGNSAPDKSGLPSDRFSAERTGGSVSTLTIQRTQQEDSAVYLCASSVNLGTGGDGGYTFGSGTRLTVV.

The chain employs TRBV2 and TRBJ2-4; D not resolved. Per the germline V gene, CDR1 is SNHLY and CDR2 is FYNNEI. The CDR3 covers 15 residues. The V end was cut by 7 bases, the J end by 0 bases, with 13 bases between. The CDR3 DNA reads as TGTGCCAGCACCCCCGACGGTATAGCCAAAAACATTCAGTACTTC. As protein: CASTPDGIAKNIQYF. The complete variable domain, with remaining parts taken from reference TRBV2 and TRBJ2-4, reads EPEVTQTPSHQVTQMGQEVILRCVPISNHLYFYWYRQILGQKVEFLVSFYNNEISEKSEIFDDQFSVERPDGSNFTLKIRSTKLEDSAMYFCASTPDGIAKNIQYFGAGTRLSVL.

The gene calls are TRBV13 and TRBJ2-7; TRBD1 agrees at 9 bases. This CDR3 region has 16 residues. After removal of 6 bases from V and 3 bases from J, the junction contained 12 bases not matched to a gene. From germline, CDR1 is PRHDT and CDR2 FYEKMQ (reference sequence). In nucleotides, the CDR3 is TGTGCCAGCAGTCGAGCTATACGGGACAGGGACTACGAGCAGTACTTC. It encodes CASSRAIRDRDYEQYF. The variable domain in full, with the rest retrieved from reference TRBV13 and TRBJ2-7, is AAGVIQSPRHLIKEKRETATLKCYPIPRHDTVYWYQQGPGQDPQFLISFYEKMQSDKGSIPDRFSAQQFSDYHSELNMSSLELGDSALYFCASSRAIRDRDYEQYFGPGTRLTVT.

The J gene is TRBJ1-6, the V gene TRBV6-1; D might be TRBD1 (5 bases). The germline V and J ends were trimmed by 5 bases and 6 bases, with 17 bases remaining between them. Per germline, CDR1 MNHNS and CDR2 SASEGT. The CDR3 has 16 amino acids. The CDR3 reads CASSPWGGDSNSPLHF. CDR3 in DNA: TGTGCCAGCAGTCCCTGGGGTGGGGACTCTAATTCACCCCTCCACTTT.

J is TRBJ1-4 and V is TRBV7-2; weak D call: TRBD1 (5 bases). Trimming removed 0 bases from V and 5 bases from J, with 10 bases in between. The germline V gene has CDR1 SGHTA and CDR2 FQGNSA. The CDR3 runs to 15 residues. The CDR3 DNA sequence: TGTGCCAGCAGCTTAGCGGGCAGGGAAAATGAAAAACTGTTTTTT. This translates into CASSLAGRENEKLFF.

The CDR3 sequence is CASSWAPGNTIYF. CDR3 DNA sequence: TGTGCCAGCAGTTGGGCCCCTGGAAACACCATATATTTT. This chain joins TRBV27 and TRBJ1-3, with D unresolved. The V gene lost 4 bases and the J gene lost 2 bases, with 6 bases spanning the gap. CDR3 length: 13 amino acids. Germline V gives CDR1 MNHEY, CDR2 SMNVEV (reference sequence).

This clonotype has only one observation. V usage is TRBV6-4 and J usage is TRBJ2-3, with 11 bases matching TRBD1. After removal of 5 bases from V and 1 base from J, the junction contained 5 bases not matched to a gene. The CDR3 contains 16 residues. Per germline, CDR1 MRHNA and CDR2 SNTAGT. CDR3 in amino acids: CASSPGTGGGTDTQYF. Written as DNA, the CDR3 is TGTGCCAGCAGTCCCGGGACAGGGGGAGGCACAGATACGCAGTATTTT.

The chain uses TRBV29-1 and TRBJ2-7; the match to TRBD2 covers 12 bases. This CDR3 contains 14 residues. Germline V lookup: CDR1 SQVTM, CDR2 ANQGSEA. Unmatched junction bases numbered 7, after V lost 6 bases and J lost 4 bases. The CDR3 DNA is TGCAGCGTCACTCTAGCGGGGGGGACATACGAGCAGTACTTC. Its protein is CSVTLAGGTYEQYF.

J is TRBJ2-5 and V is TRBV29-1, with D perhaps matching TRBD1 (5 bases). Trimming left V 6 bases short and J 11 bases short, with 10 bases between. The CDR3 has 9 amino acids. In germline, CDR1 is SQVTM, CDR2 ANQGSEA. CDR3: CSVDRSQYF. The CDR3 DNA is TGCAGCGTCGACAGATCACAGTACTTC.

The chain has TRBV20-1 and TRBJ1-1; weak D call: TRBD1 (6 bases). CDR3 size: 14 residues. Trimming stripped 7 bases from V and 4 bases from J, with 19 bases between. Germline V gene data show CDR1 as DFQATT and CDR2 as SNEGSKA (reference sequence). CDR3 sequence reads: CSVRRGDGGTEAFF. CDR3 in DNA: TGCAGTGTTCGAAGGGGGGATGGGGGCACTGAAGCTTTCTTT.

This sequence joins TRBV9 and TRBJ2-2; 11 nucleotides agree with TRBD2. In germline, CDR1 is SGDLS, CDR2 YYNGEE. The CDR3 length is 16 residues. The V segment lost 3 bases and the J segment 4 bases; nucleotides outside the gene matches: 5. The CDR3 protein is CASSAPGTSGTGELFF. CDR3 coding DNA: TGTGCCAGCAGCGCCCCCGGGACTAGCGGCACCGGGGAGCTGTTTTTT.

The CDR3 DNA reads as TGTGCCACCAGTGATCCCCCGGCAACTGAAGCTTTCTTT. Amino acids: CATSDPPATEAFF. This rearrangement joins TRBV24-1 to TRBJ1-1; D remains unclear. This CDR3 region has 13 residues. Trimming pared 3 bases from V and 5 bases from J, leaving 9 bases between. CDR1 KGHDR and CDR2 SFDVKD come from the germline V gene.